This T cell receptor beta chain was observed in a study of T cell changes during pregnancy in multiple sclerosis. Germline trimming cut 6 bases from V and 3 bases from J; bases unmatched to any gene: 2. CDR3 length: 14 residues. CDR1 and CDR2 from the germline V gene are MNHNY and SVGAGI (reference sequence). Assay: immunoSEQ multiplex PCR; the TCRdb copy retains only in-frame clones and omits some. Found here are some 64,000 clones, about 90% of them singletons; the top ten hold under 2.5%. This clonotype originated in a female donor with multiple sclerosis, enrolled in a pregnancy study. Sequences were derived from peripheral blood, sampled in the first trimester of pregnancy. The chain carries TRBV6-6 and TRBJ1-4; 9 positions agree with TRBD1. In nucleotides, the CDR3 is TGTGCCAGCAGGGGGACAGGGTCTAATGAAAAACTGTTTTTT. Encoded protein: CASRGTGSNEKLFF.